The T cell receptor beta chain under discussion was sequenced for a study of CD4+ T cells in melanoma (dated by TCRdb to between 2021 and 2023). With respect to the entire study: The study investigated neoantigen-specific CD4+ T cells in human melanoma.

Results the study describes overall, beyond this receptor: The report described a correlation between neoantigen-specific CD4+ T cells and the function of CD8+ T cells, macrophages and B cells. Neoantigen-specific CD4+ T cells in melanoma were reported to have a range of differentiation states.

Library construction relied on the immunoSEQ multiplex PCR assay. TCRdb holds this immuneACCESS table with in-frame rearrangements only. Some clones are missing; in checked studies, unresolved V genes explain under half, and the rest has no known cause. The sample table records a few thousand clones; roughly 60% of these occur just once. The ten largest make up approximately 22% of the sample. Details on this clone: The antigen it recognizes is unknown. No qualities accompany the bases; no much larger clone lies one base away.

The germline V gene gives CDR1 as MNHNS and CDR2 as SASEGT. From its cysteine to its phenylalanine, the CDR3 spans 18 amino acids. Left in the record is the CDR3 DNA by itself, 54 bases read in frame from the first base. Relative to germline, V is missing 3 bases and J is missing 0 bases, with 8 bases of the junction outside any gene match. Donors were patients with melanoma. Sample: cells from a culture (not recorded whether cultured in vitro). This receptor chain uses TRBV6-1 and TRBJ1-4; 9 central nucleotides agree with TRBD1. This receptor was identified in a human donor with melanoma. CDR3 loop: CASSDPRDRVSTNEKLFF. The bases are TGTGCCAGCAGTGACCCCCGGGACAGGGTCTCAACTAATGAAAAACTGTTTTTT.